Sequencing of this T cell receptor beta chain was carried out in a study of immune evolution from preneoplasia to lung adenocarcinoma. With 0 bases removed from V and 2 bases from J, the gap between germline ends came to 7 bases. Germline loops: CDR1 MGHRA, CDR2 YSYEKL. This CDR3 contains 14 residues. Patient tissue came from resections in Japan or China, 2014–2017. Two lung cancer pathologists independently confirmed each histologic diagnosis. Premalignant or tumor cells were enriched by macro-dissection after pathologic assessment. Using immunoSEQ multiplex PCR, the repertoire was profiled, and TCRdb retains in-frame clones only, with some absent. The sample yields around 5,600 clones, 75% to 90% seen once.

The material sequenced was FFPE invasive lung adenocarcinoma tissue. This receptor was obtained from a person between 45 and 75 years old with lung adenocarcinoma. The rearrangement joins TRBV4-1 to TRBJ1-2; possible D gene TRBD1, 5 bases. The CDR3, as DNA: TGCGCCAGCAGCCAAGAGCGGGGGAACTATGGCTACACCTTC. Its protein product is CASSQERGNYGYTF.